This T cell receptor (beta chain) is from a study of CD8+ T cells in alopecia areata listed by TCRdb under 2018. Notes on the research overall: Treated patients were enrolled in an open-label pilot trial of oral tofacitinib at 5 to 10 mg twice daily for moderate-to-severe alopecia areata. Tofacitinib was administered for 6 to 18 months, and 6 months of follow-up off drug were then conducted to assess delayed response and recurrence. Disease severity in treated patients was measured with the SALT score, which quantifies the percentage of affected scalp surface area. High-throughput TCRbeta sequencing was used to examine T cell clonal expansion in alopecia areata in both the C3H/HeJ mouse model and human patients. Human TCRbeta sequencing covered scalp tissue and sorted CD4+ and CD8+ peripheral blood T cells from patchy and totalis/universalis alopecia areata patients and healthy controls. Tofacitinib-treated patients had biopsies at baseline and at 4 and 24 weeks of treatment, with a later scalp biopsy in several patients. Clonality in the scalp was compared among normal scalp (n=4), patchy alopecia areata scalp (n=8), and alopecia totalis/universalis scalp (n=8). RNA was obtained with the PAXgene miRNA kit for fixed scalp, the miRNeasy kit for PBMCs, and the RNeasy kit for mouse skin. immunoSEQ multiplex PCR using 35 Vbeta forward primers and 13 Jbeta reverse primers was used to amplify TCRbeta CDR3 regions. Broader findings and caveats from the paper: Scalp TCR repertoire analysis is complicated because resident alphabeta T cells in normal human skin are also sequenced, whereas mouse skin is dominated by gammadelta T cells. Because the treated cohort was small and had only one nonresponder, larger studies are needed to examine links between baseline CD8+ expansion and response. Many expanded lesional clones persisted in scalp and blood during tofacitinib treatment, which may partly explain relapse after stopping treatment. TCR sequences shared between patients were less clear than in mice, possibly partly because of HLA diversity in the patient population. Tofacitinib significantly decreased scalp clonality and the number of expanded CD8+ clones among the top 100 scalp clones. Compared with normal scalp, lesional scalp had higher clonality and more expanded CD8+ clones, particularly in alopecia totalis/universalis, a pattern that suggests antigenic drive.

The method behind the library was the immunoSEQ multiplex PCR assay. RNA was extracted from all samples and reverse transcribed into cDNA as template for TCR sequencing. SuperScript III was used for first-strand cDNA synthesis, primed with a 2:1 mix of oligo-dT and random hexamers. A synthetic immune receptor repertoire was used to gauge amplification bias, and whatever bias remained was removed computationally. In the source study's methods: Raw reads were preprocessed to remove errors, and CDR3 was defined according to IMGT conventions as the region from the conserved cysteine to phenylalanine. Clonality was computed as 1 minus the Shannon entropy, with the entropy normalized by log2 of the number of productive unique TCRs. CD4 or CD8 identity of scalp clones was inferred by cross-referencing scalp TCRbeta sequences with sorted blood CD4 and CD8 repertoires. TCRdb's version of the immuneACCESS table is confined to in-frame rearrangements and falls short of the full clone set. An unresolved V gene accounts for under half of the shortfall where checked; the remainder is of unknown origin. V and J calls plus clone size are reproduced from that table; the DNA served to infer D and trimming. Across this sample there are roughly 140,000 clones, with about four fifths seen only once. 20% to 30% of the sample belongs to the ten largest clones.

The germline V gene encodes CDR1 MNHNY and CDR2 SVGAGI (reference sequence). The CDR3, cysteine through phenylalanine, is 11 amino acids long. The read is trimmed to its CDR3 DNA, 33 bases read in frame from base 1. Points on this clone: No cognate antigen has been identified for it. One end of the junction fails to match germline, which may point to a read error.

The sample's time point, from its label and the paper: four to five weeks on oral tofacitinib. Explained via the paper, the treatment or condition label denotes: oral pan-JAK inhibitor, 5-10 mg twice daily. Lesional scalp punch biopsies and peripheral blood were collected from alopecia areata patients. PBMCs were isolated by density centrifugation and stained for CD3, CD4 and CD8, after which CD4+ and CD8+ T cells were sorted on a FACSAria. The clonotype originates from a human donor with alopecia areata. The specimen was CD8+ T cells sorted from blood, collected at week 4, from a patient treated with tofacitinib. This sequence uses TRBV6-6 and TRBJ2-5; 7 central nucleotides agree with TRBD2. The CDR3 corresponds to CASRSGLGSNF. The sequence in DNA is TGTGCCAGCAGATCCGGACTAGGTAGCAACTTC.